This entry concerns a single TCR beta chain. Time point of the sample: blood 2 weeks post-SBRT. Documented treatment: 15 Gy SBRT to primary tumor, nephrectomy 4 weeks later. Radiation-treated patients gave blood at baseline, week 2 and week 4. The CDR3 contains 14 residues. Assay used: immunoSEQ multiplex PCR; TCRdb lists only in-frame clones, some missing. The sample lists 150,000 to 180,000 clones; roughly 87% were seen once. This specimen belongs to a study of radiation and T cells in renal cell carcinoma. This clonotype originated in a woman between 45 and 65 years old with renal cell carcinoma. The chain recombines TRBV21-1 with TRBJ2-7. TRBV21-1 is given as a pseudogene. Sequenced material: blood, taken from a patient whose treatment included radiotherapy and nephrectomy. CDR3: CASSKRGTQNEQYF. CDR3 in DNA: TGTGCCAGCAGCAAACGGGGGACACAGAACGAGCAGTACTTC.